Shown below are 13 T cell receptor beta chains from a single sample sequenced in a study of blood T cell repertoires in COVID-19. Measured with immunoSEQ multiplex PCR; TCRdb has only the in-frame clones, and not every one. The table has about 220,000 clones, around 82% seen once. Sequencing was performed on peripheral blood. The receptor set was obtained from a human donor in a cohort sampled during active COVID-19.

This clone was found once. This chain connects TRBV25-1 to TRBJ1-3; D gene ambiguous. Germline V CDR1 and CDR2: MGHDK, SYGVNS. CDR3 length: 17 residues. Trimming cost V 3 bases and J 4 bases, with 19 bases left between them. CDR3 bases: TGTGCCAGCAGTGATACGCATAACCGGGTTGCGGGAAACACCATATATTTT. Encoded protein: CASSDTHNRVAGNTIYF.

The chain links TRBV2 to TRBJ1-5, with D possibly matching TRBD1 (6 bases). Germline loops: CDR1 SNHLY, CDR2 FYNNEI. Trimming took 7 bases from V and 1 from J, leaving 14 bases between them. There are 15 residues in the CDR3. CDR3 in amino acids: CASNDRTGSNQPQHF. The CDR3 DNA reads as TGTGCCAGCAATGACCGAACAGGGAGCAATCAGCCCCAGCATTTT.

The rearrangement uses TRBV6-6 and TRBJ2-7; the match to TRBD1 covers 7 bases. With V trimmed by 6 bases and J by 5 bases, 4 bases remained unmatched. The CDR3 spans 12 residues. The V gene's germline CDR1 is MNHNY and CDR2 SVGAGI (reference sequence). The CDR3 is CASSSGQDEQYF. The CDR3 bases are TGTGCCAGCAGCTCCGGACAGGACGAGCAGTACTTC.

CDR3 protein: CASSQDIRAGTGAAKNIQYF. In DNA form, the CDR3 reads TGCGCCAGCAGCCAAGATATCCGGGCGGGGACAGGGGCGGCCAAAAACATTCAGTACTTC. The chain combines TRBV4-3 with TRBJ2-4; 10 bases align to TRBD1. CDR1 and CDR2 (germline): LGHNA, YSLEER. The CDR3 length is 20 residues. V dropped 0 bases and J dropped 1; count of bases not matched to a gene: 12.

This sequence joins TRBV3-1 (or the pseudogene TRBV3-2) and TRBJ1-1, with D perhaps matching TRBD1 (5 bases). The CDR3 covers 14 residues. Deletions cut 2 bases from V and 3 bases from J, with 10 bases between. Per germline, CDR1 LGHDT and CDR2 YNNKEL (reference sequence). This CDR3 is CASSQRRGYTEAFF. The CDR3 bases are TGTGCCAGCAGCCAAAGGAGGGGATACACTGAAGCTTTCTTT.

CDR3 loop: CASSSTPQETQYF. The CDR3 coding sequence is TGTGCCAGCAGTTCGACACCCCAAGAGACCCAGTACTTC. The chain is built from TRBV7-3 and TRBJ2-5; no clear D. The CDR3 runs to 13 residues. Trimming shortened V by 6 bases and J by 1 base, and 9 bases separated the two germline ends. Germline CDR1 reads SGHTA; CDR2 reads FQGTGA.

V usage is TRBV2 and J usage is TRBJ1-2, with 7 positions matching TRBD1. The trim removed 6 bases at V and 3 bases at J, leaving 7 bases unmatched. This CDR3 spans 14 amino acids. Germline V gene lookup returns CDR1 SNHLY and CDR2 FYNNEI. This chain's CDR3 is CASRLDRVYYGYTF. The CDR3 DNA reads TGTGCCAGCAGGCTAGACAGGGTTTACTATGGCTACACCTTC.

The chain is built from TRBV5-1 and TRBJ2-1; 7 bases fit TRBD1. This CDR3 has 16 amino acids. Germline V gives CDR1 SGHRS, CDR2 YFSETQ. Trimming removed 0 bases from V and 7 bases from J; junction bases left unmatched: 10. The DNA for the CDR3 is TGCGCCAGCAGCTTGGACGGACAGGCGGCTGGGAATGAGCAGTTCTTC. This gives the protein CASSLDGQAAGNEQFF.

V usage is TRBV3-1 (or the pseudogene TRBV3-2) and J usage is TRBJ1-4; D remains ambiguous. Per germline, CDR1 LGHDT and CDR2 YNNKEL (reference sequence). Between the trimmed V and J ends, which lost 4 bases and 1 base, there was a span of 7 bases. This CDR3 comprises 14 residues. The CDR3 loop reads CASSPGRTNEKLFF. The CDR3 DNA follows: TGTGCCAGCAGCCCCGGTAGAACTAATGAAAAACTGTTTTTT.

The V and J genes are TRBV7-2 and TRBJ2-7, with a tentative D call TRBD1 (5 bases). CDR1 is SGHTA, CDR2 FQGNSA, per germline. V shed 3 bases and J shed 2 bases, with 11 bases lying between them. This CDR3 contains 14 residues. CDR3 bases: TGTGCCAGCAGCTTTGCGGCAGGGACCTACGAGCAGTACTTC. Translated, it gives CASSFAAGTYEQYF.

J is TRBJ2-3 and V is TRBV7-9; 9 bases are a match to TRBD1. CDR3 size: 15 residues. V lost 5 bases, J lost 3 bases, and 6 bases stayed unmatched. Germline V lookup: CDR1 SEHNR, CDR2 FQNEAQ (reference sequence). The CDR3 DNA reads as TGTGCCAGCAGCGCTAGACAGGGGGTGACAGATACGCAGTATTTT. Translated: CASSARQGVTDTQYF.

V is TRBV6-5 and J is TRBJ2-3; a possible D gene is TRBD1 (6 bases). The V end lost 6 bases, the J end lost 8 bases, and 15 bases lay between the germline ends. Germline V lookup: CDR1 MNHEY, CDR2 SVGAGI. CDR3 length: 13 amino acids. The CDR3 loop reads CASRGAGTATQYF. The DNA for the CDR3 is TGTGCCAGCAGGGGGGCAGGGACCGCTACGCAGTATTTT.

The CDR3: CASSFEAGGELFF. The CDR3 nucleotides are TGCGCCAGCAGCTTCGAGGCCGGCGGGGAGCTGTTTTTT. The chain couples TRBV5-1 to TRBJ2-2; D is ambiguous. The CDR3 is made up of 13 amino acids. V shed 2 bases and J shed 7 bases, with 9 bases lying between them. The germline V gene has CDR1 SGHRS and CDR2 YFSETQ.